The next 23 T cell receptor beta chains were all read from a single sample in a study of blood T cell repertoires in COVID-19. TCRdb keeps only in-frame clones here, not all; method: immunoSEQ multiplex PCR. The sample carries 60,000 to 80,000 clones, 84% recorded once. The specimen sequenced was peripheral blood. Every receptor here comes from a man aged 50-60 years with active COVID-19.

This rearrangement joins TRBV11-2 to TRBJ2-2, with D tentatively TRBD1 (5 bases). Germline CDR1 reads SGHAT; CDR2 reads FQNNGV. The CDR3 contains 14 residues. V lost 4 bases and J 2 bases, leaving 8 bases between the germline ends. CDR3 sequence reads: CASSWGVNTGELFF. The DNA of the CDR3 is TGTGCCAGCAGCTGGGGCGTTAACACCGGGGAGCTGTTTTTT.

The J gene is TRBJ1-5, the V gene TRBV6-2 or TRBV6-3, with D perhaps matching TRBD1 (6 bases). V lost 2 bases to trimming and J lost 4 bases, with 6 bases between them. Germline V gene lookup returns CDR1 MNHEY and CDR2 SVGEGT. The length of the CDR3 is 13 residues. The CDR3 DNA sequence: TGTGCCAGCAGTTACAGGGGGAATCAGCCCCAGCATTTT. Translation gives CASSYRGNQPQHF.

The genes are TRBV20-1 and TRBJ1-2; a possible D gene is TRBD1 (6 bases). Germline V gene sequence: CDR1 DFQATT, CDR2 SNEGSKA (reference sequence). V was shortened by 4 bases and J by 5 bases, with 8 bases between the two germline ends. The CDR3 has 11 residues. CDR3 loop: CSATGVYGYTF. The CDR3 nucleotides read TGCAGTGCTACAGGGGTGTATGGCTACACCTTC.

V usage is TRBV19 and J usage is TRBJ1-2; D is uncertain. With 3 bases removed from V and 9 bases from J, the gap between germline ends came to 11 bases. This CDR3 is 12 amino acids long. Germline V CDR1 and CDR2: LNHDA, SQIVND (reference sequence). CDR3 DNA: TGTGCCAGTAGTATCGGCGGGTTGAGCTACACCTTC. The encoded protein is CASSIGGLSYTF.

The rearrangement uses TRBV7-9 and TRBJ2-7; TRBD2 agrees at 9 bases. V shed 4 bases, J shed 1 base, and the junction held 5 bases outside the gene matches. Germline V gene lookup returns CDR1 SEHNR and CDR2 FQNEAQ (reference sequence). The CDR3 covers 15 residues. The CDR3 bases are TGTGCCAGCAGCTCTCGGACTAGCGTATCCTACGAGCAGTACTTC. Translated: CASSSRTSVSYEQYF.

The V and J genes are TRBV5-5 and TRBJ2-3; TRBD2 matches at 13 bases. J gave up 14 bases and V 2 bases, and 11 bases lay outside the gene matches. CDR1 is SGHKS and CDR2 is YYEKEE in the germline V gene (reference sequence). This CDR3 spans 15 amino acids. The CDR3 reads CASSLTSGGADGSYF. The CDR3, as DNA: TGTGCCAGCAGCTTAACTAGCGGGGGGGCCGACGGGTCGTATTTT.

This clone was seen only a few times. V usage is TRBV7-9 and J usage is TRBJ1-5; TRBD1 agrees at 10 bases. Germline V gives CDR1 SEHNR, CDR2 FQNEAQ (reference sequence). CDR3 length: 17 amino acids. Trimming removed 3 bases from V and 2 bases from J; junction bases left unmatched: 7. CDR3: CASSLGDRGGGNQPQHF. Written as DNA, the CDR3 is TGTGCCAGCAGCTTGGGGGACAGGGGAGGAGGCAATCAGCCCCAGCATTTT.

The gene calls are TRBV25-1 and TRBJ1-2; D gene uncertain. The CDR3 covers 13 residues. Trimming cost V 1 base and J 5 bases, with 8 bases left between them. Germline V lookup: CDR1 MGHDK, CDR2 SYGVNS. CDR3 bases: TGTGCCAGCAGTGAATTAATCGGGTATGGCTACACCTTC. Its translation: CASSELIGYGYTF.

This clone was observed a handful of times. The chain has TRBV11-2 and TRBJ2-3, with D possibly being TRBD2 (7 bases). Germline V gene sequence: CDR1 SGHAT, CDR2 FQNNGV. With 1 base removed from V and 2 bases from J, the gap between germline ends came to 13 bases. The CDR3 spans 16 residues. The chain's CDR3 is CASSLGGGRHTDTQYF. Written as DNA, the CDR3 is TGTGCCAGCAGCTTAGGGGGGGGGCGGCACACAGATACGCAGTATTTT.

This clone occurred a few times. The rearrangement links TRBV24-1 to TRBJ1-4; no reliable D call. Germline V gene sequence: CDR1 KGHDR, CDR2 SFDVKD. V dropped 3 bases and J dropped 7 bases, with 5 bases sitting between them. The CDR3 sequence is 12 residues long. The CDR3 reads CATSDGSEKLFF. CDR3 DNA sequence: TGTGCCACCAGTGATGGTAGTGAAAAACTGTTTTTT.

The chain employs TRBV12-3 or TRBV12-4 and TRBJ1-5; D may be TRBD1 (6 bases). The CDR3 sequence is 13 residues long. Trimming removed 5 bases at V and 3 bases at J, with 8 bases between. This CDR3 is CASSGQSNQPQHF. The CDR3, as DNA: TGTGCCAGCAGTGGACAGTCCAATCAGCCCCAGCATTTT.

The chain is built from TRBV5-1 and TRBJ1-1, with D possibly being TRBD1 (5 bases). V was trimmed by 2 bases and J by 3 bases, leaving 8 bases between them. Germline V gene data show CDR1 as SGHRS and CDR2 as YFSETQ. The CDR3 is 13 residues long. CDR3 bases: TGCGCCAGCAGCTTCGGGGGGGACACTGAAGCTTTCTTT. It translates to CASSFGGDTEAFF.

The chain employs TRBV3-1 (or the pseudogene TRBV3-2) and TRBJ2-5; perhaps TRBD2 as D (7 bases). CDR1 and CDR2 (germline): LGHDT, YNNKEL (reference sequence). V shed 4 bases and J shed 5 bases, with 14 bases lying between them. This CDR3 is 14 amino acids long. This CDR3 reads CASSLRGARETQYF. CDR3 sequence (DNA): TGTGCCAGCAGCCTTCGGGGGGCCCGCGAGACCCAGTACTTC.

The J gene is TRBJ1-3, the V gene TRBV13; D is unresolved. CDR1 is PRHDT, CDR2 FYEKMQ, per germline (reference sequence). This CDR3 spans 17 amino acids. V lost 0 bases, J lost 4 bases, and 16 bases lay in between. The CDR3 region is CASSLGGYAVRGNTIYF. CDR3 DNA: TGTGCCAGCAGCTTAGGCGGGTACGCCGTGCGGGGAAACACCATATATTTT.

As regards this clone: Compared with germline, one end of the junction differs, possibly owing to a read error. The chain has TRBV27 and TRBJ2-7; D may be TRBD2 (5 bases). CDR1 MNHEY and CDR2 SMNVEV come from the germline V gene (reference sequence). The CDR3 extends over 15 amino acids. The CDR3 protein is CASSLTARGSYEQCF. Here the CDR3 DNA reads TGTGCCAGCAGTCTGACGGCGAGAGGGAGCTACGAGCAGTGCTTC.

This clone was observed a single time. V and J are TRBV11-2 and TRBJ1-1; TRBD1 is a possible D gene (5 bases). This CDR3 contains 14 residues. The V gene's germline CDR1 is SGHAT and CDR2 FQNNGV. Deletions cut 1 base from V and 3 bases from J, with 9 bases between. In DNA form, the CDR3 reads TGTGCCAGCAGCTTAGTTCCGGGGGACACTGAAGCTTTCTTT. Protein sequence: CASSLVPGDTEAFF.

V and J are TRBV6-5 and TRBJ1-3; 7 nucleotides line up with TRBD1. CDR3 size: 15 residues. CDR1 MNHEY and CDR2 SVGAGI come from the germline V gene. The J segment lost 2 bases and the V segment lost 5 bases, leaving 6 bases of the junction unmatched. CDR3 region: CASSRDSSTGNTIYF. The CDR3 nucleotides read TGTGCCAGCAGTCGGGACAGCAGTACTGGAAACACCATATATTTT.

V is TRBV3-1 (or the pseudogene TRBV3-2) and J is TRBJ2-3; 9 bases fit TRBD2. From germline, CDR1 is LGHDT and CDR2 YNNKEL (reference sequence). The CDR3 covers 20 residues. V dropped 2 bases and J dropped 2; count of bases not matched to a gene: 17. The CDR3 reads CASSQLIERGAIQNTDTQYF. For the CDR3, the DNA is TGTGCCAGCAGCCAACTAATAGAGCGGGGGGCCATACAAAACACAGATACGCAGTATTTT.

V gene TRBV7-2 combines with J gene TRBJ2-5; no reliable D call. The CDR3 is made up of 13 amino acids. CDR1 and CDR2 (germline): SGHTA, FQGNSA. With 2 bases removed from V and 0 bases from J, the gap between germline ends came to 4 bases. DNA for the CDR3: TGTGCCAGCAGCTTATGGCACCAAGAGACCCAGTACTTC. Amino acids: CASSLWHQETQYF.

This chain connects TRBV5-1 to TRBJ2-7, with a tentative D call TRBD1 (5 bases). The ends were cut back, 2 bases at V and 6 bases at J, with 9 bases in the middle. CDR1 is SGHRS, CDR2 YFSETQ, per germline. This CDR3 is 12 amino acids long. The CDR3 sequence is CASSFQGSEQYF. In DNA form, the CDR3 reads TGCGCCAGCAGCTTTCAGGGATCCGAGCAGTACTTC.

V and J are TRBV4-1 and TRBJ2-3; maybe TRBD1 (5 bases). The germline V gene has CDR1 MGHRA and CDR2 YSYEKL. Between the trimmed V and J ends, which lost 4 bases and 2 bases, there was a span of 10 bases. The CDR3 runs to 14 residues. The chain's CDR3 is CASSPTEFTDTQYF. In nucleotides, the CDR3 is TGCGCCAGCAGCCCGACAGAGTTCACAGATACGCAGTATTTT.

Here the CDR3 reads CASSFGTSGAYEQYF. The CDR3 region has the DNA TGTGCCAGCAGCTTCGGCACTAGCGGAGCCTACGAGCAGTACTTC. The chain links TRBV7-9 to TRBJ2-7; TRBD2 agrees at 8 bases. Germline CDR1 and CDR2: SEHNR and FQNEAQ (reference sequence). Losses at the gene ends were 3 bases for V and 2 bases for J; bases not matched to a gene: 6. This CDR3 spans 15 amino acids.

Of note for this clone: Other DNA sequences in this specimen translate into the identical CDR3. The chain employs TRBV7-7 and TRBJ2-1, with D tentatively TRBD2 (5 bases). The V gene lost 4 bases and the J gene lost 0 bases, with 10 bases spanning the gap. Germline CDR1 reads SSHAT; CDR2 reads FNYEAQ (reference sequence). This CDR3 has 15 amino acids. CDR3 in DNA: TGTGCCAGCAGCTCGGGGTCAAGCTCCTACAATGAGCAGTTCTTC. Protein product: CASSSGSSSYNEQFF. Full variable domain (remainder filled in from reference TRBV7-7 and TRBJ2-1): GAGVSQSPRYKVTKRGQDVTLRCDPISSHATLYWYQQALGQGPEFLTYFNYEAQPDKSGLPSDRFSAERPEGSISTLTIQRTEQRDSAMYRCASSSGSSSYNEQFFGPGTRLTVL.